The rows below give T cell receptor beta chains drawn from one sample of a study of post-analysis software for immune sequencing data. A single record per CDR3 protein comes from TCRdb applying MiXCR to the PCR reads. The data show about 540,000 distinct CDR3 sequences, with 34% seen just once and 4.5% to 7.5% held by the top ten. Sequenced material: blood. These receptors all come from a girl aged 2-17 years with multiple sclerosis. Both conserved end residues are part of each CDR3. D genes are given only for firm matches. Part of the rows lack a size; the others show once, few, many or a class for expanded clones.

CDR3 protein,CDR3 DNA,V gene,J gene,D gene,clone size
CASSWGSGGSYNEQFF,TGCGCCAGCAGCTGGGGCAGCGGAGGCTCCTACAATGAGCAGTTCTTC,TRBV5-1,TRBJ2-1,.,once
CASSVDGTGEAFF,TGTGCCAGCAGCGTAGATGGGACAGGTGAAGCTTTCTTT,TRBV9,TRBJ1-1,TRBD1,few
CASSDLISRSLNTEAFF,TGTGCCAGCAGTGATTTAATTTCCAGGTCCCTGAACACTGAAGCTTTCTTT,TRBV27,TRBJ1-1,.,.
CSAPPGTSAGTEAFF,TGCAGCGCTCCCCCCGGGACATCTGCTGGCACTGAAGCTTTCTTT,TRBV29-1,TRBJ1-1,.,.
CASSRPAAFGQGSYGYTF,TGTGCCAGCAGCAGACCCGCGGCGTTCGGACAGGGAAGTTATGGCTACACCTTC,TRBV6-1,TRBJ1-2,TRBD1,few
CASSGQIGPQHF,TGTGCCAGCAGTGGCCAAATTGGGCCCCAGCATTTT,TRBV2,TRBJ1-5,.,.
CSAPRTRRHTEAFF,TGCAGTGCTCCTCGGACACGGCGCCACACTGAAGCTTTCTTT,TRBV20-1,TRBJ1-1,.,.
CAITGTELNYGYTF,TGTGCCATAACCGGGACAGAACTCAACTATGGCTACACCTTC,TRBV10-3,TRBJ1-2,TRBD1,.
CSARALTGGTQYF,TGCAGTGCTAGAGCCCTCACGGGAGGGACCCAGTACTTC,TRBV20-1,TRBJ2-5,TRBD2,.
CASSQAKTGVIGTQYF,TGCGCCAGCAGCCAAGCGAAGACAGGGGTAATCGGTACGCAGTATTTT,TRBV4-1,TRBJ2-3,TRBD1,.
CASSFRISLNSYEQYF,TGTGCCAGCAGCTTTCGAATCTCCCTTAACTCCTACGAGCAGTACTTC,TRBV5-6,TRBJ2-7,.,.
CASSLETGDMTTEAFF,TGCGCCAGCAGCTTGGAGACAGGGGATATGACCACTGAAGCTTTCTTT,TRBV5-1,TRBJ1-1,TRBD1,many
CASSSGTGGKETQYF,TGTGCCAGCAGCTCCGGGACAGGGGGAAAAGAGACCCAGTACTTC,TRBV5-4,TRBJ2-5,TRBD1,.
CSAPTLGTDTQYF,TGCAGTGCTCCAACGCTAGGGACAGATACGCAGTATTTT,TRBV20-1,TRBJ2-3,.,.
CASSLDWTLGVEQFF,TGTGCCAGCAGCTTAGATTGGACCCTGGGGGTTGAGCAGTTCTTC,TRBV11-2,TRBJ2-1,.,.
CASSPDGFYEQYF,TGTGCCAGCAGTCCTGACGGATTTTACGAGCAGTACTTC,TRBV12-3/TRBV12-4,TRBJ2-7,.,.
CASSPWGQGNEKLFF,TGTGCCAGCAGCCCCTGGGGACAGGGCAATGAAAAACTGTTTTTT,TRBV7-8,TRBJ1-4,TRBD1,.
CASSLRAGYSDEQFF,TGTGCCAGCAGCTTAAGGGCAGGATATAGTGATGAGCAGTTCTTC,TRBV7-3,TRBJ2-1,.,.
CASSRGPETQYF,TGTGCCAGCAGTCGGGGGCCAGAGACCCAGTACTTC,TRBV6-5,TRBJ2-5,.,.
CATGQGGQPQHF,TGTGCCACCGGGCAGGGAGGTCAGCCCCAGCATTTT,TRBV15,TRBJ1-5,.,few
CASSQDSWRDTQYF,TGCGCCAGCAGCCAAGATTCATGGCGGGATACGCAGTATTTT,TRBV4-1,TRBJ2-3,.,.
CASSFKRGSYEQYF,TGTGCCAGCAGCTTTAAACGGGGGTCCTACGAGCAGTACTTC,TRBV7-9,TRBJ2-7,.,.
CASSLGDLHRGYTF,TGTGCCAGCAGCTTAGGCGACCTCCACCGGGGCTACACCTTC,TRBV7-9,TRBJ1-2,.,.
CASSSTTGVYGYTF,TGTGCCAGCAGTTCTACGACAGGGGTCTATGGCTACACCTTC,TRBV27,TRBJ1-2,TRBD1,.
CATRVGGTDTQYF,TGTGCCACCCGCGTGGGGGGCACAGATACGCAGTATTTT,TRBV2,TRBJ2-3,.,.
CSARTSSGTQYNEQFF,TGCAGTGCTAGAACCTCCTCGGGGACACAATACAATGAGCAGTTCTTC,TRBV20-1,TRBJ2-1,.,.
CASSRDPNTGELFF,TGCGCCAGCAGCCGAGACCCGAACACCGGGGAGCTGTTTTTT,TRBV4-1,TRBJ2-2,.,.
CASIPKRASENTGELFF,TGTGCCAGCATCCCCAAGCGGGCTAGCGAGAACACCGGGGAGCTGTTTTTT,TRBV12-3/TRBV12-4,TRBJ2-2,.,few
CAISDNRGAQETQYF,TGTGCCATCAGTGACAACAGGGGAGCTCAGGAGACCCAGTACTTC,TRBV10-3,TRBJ2-5,TRBD1,few
CSVATRGLPGELFF,TGCAGCGTTGCGACCCGAGGGCTCCCCGGGGAGCTGTTTTTT,TRBV29-1,TRBJ2-2,.,.
CASSGYEPVEETQYF,TGTGCCAGCAGTGGGTACGAGCCGGTTGAAGAGACCCAGTACTTC,TRBV2,TRBJ2-5,.,.
CASSSTGELEAFF,TGTGCCAGCAGCTCGACAGGGGAACTTGAAGCTTTCTTT,TRBV7-9,TRBJ1-1,TRBD1,.
CASLPDAADYEQYF,TGTGCCAGTCTCCCGGACGCCGCTGATTACGAGCAGTACTTC,TRBV2,TRBJ2-7,.,.
CSARGTGGENEQYF,TGCAGTGCTAGGGGGACAGGGGGCGAAAACGAGCAGTACTTC,TRBV20-1,TRBJ2-7,TRBD1,.
CSASEGGSNYGYTF,TGCAGTGCCTCGGAGGGCGGCAGCAACTATGGCTACACCTTC,TRBV20-1,TRBJ1-2,.,few
CASSHGTGFNYGYTF,TGTGCCAGCAGCCATGGGACGGGCTTCAACTATGGCTACACCTTC,TRBV7-9,TRBJ1-2,.,.
CASSWDQETQYF,TGTGCCAGCAGCTGGGATCAAGAGACCCAGTACTTC,TRBV7-9,TRBJ2-5,.,few
CASRASPGLVDYGYTF,TGTGCCAGCAGAGCCAGTCCGGGGTTAGTGGACTATGGCTACACCTTC,TRBV2,TRBJ1-2,.,.
CASSLRAGGPGYSEQFF,TGCGCCAGCAGCTTGAGGGCGGGGGGGCCAGGATACAGTGAGCAGTTCTTC,TRBV5-1,TRBJ2-1,TRBD2,once
CASSNLLTDTQYF,TGTGCCAGTAGTAACCTCCTCACAGATACGCAGTATTTT,TRBV19,TRBJ2-3,.,.
CASSRGLGQETQYF,TGTGCCAGCAGCCGGGGTCTAGGCCAAGAGACCCAGTACTTC,TRBV12-3/TRBV12-4,TRBJ2-5,.,.